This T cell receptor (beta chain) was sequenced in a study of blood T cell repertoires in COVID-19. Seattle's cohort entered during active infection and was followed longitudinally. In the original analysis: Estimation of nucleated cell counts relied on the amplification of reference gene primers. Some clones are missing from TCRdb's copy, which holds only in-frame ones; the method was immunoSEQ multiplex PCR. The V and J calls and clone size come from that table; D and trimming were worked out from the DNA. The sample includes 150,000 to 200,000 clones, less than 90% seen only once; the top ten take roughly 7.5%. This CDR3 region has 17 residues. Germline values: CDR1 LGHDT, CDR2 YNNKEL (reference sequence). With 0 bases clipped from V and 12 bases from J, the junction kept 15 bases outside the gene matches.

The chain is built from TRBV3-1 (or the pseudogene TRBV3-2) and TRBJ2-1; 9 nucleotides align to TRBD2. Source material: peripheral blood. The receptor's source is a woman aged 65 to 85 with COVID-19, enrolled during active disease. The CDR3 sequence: CASSQEEGTSSSSRQFF. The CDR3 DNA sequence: TGTGCCAGCAGCCAAGAGGAAGGGACTAGCAGCTCCTCGAGGCAGTTCTTC.